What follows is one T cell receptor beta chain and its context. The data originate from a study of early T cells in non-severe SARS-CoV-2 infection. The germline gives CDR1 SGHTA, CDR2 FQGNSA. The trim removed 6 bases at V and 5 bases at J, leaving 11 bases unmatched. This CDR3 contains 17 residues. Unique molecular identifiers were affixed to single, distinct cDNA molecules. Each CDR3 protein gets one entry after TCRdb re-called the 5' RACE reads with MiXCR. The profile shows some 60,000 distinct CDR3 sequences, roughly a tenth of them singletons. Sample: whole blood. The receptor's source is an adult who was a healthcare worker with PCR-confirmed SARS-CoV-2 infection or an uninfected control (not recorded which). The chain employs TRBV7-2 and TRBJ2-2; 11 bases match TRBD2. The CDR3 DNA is TGTGCCAGCAGGCCCGGGGCTAGCGGGAGGCCTACCGGGGAGCTGTTTTTT. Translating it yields CASRPGASGRPTGELFF.